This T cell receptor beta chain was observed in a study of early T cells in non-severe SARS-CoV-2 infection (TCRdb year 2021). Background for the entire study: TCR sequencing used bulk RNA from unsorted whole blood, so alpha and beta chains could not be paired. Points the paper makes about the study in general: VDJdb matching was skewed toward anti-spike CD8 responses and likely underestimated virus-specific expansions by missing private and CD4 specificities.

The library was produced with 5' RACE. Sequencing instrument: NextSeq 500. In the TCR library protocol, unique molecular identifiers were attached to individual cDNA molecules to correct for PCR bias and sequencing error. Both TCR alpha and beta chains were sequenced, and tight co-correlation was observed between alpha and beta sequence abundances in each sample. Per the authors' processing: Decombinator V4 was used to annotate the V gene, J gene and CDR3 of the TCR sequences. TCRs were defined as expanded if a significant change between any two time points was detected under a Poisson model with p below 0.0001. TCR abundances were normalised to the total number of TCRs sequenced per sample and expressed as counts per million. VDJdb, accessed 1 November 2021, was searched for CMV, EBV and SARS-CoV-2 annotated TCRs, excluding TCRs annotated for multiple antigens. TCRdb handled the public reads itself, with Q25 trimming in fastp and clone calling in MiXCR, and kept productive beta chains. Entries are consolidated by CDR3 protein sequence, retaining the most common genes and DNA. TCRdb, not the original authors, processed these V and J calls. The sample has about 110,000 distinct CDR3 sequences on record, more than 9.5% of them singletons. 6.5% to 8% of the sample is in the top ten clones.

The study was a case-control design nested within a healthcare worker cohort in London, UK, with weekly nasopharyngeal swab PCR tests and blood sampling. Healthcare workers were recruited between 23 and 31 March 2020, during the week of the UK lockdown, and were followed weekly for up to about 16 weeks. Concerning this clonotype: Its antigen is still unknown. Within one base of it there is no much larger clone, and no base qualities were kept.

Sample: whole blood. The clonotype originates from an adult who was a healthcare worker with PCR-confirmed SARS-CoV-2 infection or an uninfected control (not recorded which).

The CDR3 here reads CASTPDRVNTEAFF. The DNA reads TGCGCCAGCACCCCGGACAGGGTGAACACTGAAGCTTTCTTT. Here the chain combines TRBV10-2 and TRBJ1-1, and 8 junctional nucleotides match TRBD1. The germline V gene encodes CDR1 WSHSY and CDR2 SAAADI. The CDR3 covers 14 residues, taking in both the cysteine and the phenylalanine. Left in the record is the CDR3 DNA by itself, 42 bases read in frame from the first base. The germline V end is reduced by 7 bases and the J end by 0 bases; junction bases left unmatched: 4.